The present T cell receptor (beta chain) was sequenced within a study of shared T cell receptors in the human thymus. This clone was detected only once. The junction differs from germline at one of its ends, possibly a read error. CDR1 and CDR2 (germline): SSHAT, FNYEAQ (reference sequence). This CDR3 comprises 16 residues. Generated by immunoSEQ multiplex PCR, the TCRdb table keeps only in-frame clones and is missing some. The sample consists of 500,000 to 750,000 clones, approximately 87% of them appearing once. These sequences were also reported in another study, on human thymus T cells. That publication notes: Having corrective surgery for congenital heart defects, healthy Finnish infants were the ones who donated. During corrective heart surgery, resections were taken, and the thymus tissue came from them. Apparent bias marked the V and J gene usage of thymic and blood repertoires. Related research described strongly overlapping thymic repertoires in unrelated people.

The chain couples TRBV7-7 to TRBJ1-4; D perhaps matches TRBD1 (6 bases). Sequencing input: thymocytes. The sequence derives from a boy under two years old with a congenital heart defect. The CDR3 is CASSLVDVGGGEKLFF. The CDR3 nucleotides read TGTGCTAGCAGCTTAGTCGATGTAGGGGGTGGTGAAAAACTGTTTTTT. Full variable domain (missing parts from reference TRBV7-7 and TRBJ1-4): GAGVSQSPRYKVTKRGQDVTLRCDPISSHATLYWYQQALGQGPEFLTYFNYEAQPDKSGLPSDRFSAERPEGSISTLTIQRTEQRDSAMYRCASSLVDVGGGEKLFFGSGTQLSVL.